Listed here is a single T cell receptor (beta chain). Its antigen is undetermined. From germline, CDR1 is LNHDA and CDR2 SQIVND (reference sequence). The CDR3 loop spans 14 amino acids. V lost 3 bases and J 3 bases, leaving 9 bases between the germline ends. Cryopreserved PBMCs supplied about 2.1 micrograms of genomic DNA for TCR beta libraries. This entry is derived from a study of cytotoxic CD8 clonotypes in ibrutinib-treated CLL. Profiling relied on immunoSEQ multiplex PCR, and the TCRdb table lists in-frame clones only, not all of them. The data contain approximately 15,000 clones, 70% to 90% of them singletons. Overall study results and limits: Clonality measured at baseline exceeded age-matched healthy donors, tracking circulating CD8+ T-cell counts. At ibrutinib response, clonality increased, and at progression it declined back toward baseline.

V and J are TRBV19 and TRBJ1-5; D gene ambiguous. The source material was PBMCs, sampled before ibrutinib treatment. The TCR was taken from a human donor with chronic lymphocytic leukemia. The CDR3 DNA follows: TGTGCCAGTAGTATGCGGAATCCCAATCAGCCCCAGCATTTT. Amino acids: CASSMRNPNQPQHF.